This record covers a single TCR beta chain. Its antigen is currently unknown. These data originate in a study of T cell responses to AZD1222 COVID-19 vaccine. The study's findings and limits: Spike regions recognized by vaccine-associated CD4 TCRs spanned the protein, led by 160-218 and 743-854. Repertoires were obtained only post-peak T cell response. Donors in the cohort were predominantly white British and more often female, and clonal diversity was possibly underestimated.

Libraries were prepared by immunoSEQ multiplex PCR; TCRdb keeps only in-frame clonotypes and omits some of them. The sample shows over 100,000 clones, approximately 91% of them seen only once. Germline-derived CDR1 and CDR2 are SGHKS and YYEKEE (reference sequence). The ends lost 2 bases at V and 6 bases at J; junction bases unmatched: 7. This CDR3 is 14 amino acids long. V is TRBV5-5 and J is TRBJ2-7; 8 bases align to TRBD1. The sample here was peripheral blood, taken on day 0 of AZD1222 vaccination. This TCR was sampled from an adult in good health. CDR3 in amino acids: CASSLWQGAAEQYF. The CDR3 DNA is TGTGCCAGCAGCTTATGGCAGGGGGCCGCCGAGCAGTACTTC.